One and the same sample provided the 13 T cell receptor beta chains below, sequenced in a study of blood T cell repertoires in COVID-19. TCRdb's copy holds only in-frame clones and misses some; the assay was immunoSEQ multiplex PCR. Here the sample spans approximately 270,000 clones, roughly nine tenths being singletons. The material sequenced was PBMCs or T cells enriched from blood (not recorded which). The receptors were gathered from a human donor in a cohort exposed to, infected with or recovered from COVID-19 (not recorded which). The donor label of this sample is uncertain.

The V call is TRBV2, the J call TRBJ2-7; 7 bases are shared with TRBD1. This CDR3 has 13 amino acids. Trimming took 11 bases from V and 3 from J; bases not matched to a gene: 10. Per the germline V gene, CDR1 is SNHLY and CDR2 is FYNNEI. CDR3 residues: CAHRRQGFYEQYF. The CDR3 bases are TGTGCCCACCGGCGACAGGGTTTCTACGAGCAGTACTTC.

This chain uses TRBV27 with TRBJ2-1; 7 bases map to TRBD2. CDR1 and CDR2 (germline): MNHEY, SMNVEV (reference sequence). The CDR3 covers 13 residues. V was clipped by 6 bases and J by 5 bases; unmatched bases: 4. CDR3 residues: CASRGRGNNEQFF. In nucleotides, the CDR3 is TGTGCCAGCAGGGGGCGGGGGAACAATGAGCAGTTCTTC.

The count of this clone is one. This chain uses TRBV7-9 with TRBJ2-2; D perhaps matches TRBD1 (6 bases). V was pared by 7 bases and J by 1 base, with 7 bases between. This CDR3 has 13 residues. Looked up from germline, CDR1 is SEHNR and CDR2 is FQNEAQ (reference sequence). This CDR3 reads CASNRVNTGELFF. The CDR3 DNA reads TGTGCCAGCAACAGGGTGAACACCGGGGAGCTGTTTTTT.

The V call is TRBV18, the J call TRBJ2-5; the D gene is possibly TRBD1 (5 bases). CDR1 KGHSH and CDR2 LQKENI come from the germline V gene. V lost 2 bases, J lost 2 bases, and 9 bases lay in between. This CDR3 has 14 residues. CDR3 bases: TGTGCCAGCTCACCAAACGACAGTCAAGAGACCCAGTACTTC. Translating gives CASSPNDSQETQYF. Based on the CDR3 plus reference TRBV18 and TRBJ2-5, the full variable domain is NAGVMQNPRHLVRRRGQEARLRCSPMKGHSHVYWYRQLPEEGLKFMVYLQKENIIDESGMPKERFSAEFPKEGPSILRIQQVVRGDSAAYFCASSPNDSQETQYFGPGTRLLVL.

A note on this clone: Germline and junction disagree at one end, which may indicate a read error. V usage is TRBV5-4 and J usage is TRBJ1-3; tentative D call: TRBD1 (6 bases). This CDR3 comprises 15 residues. Per germline, CDR1 SGHNT and CDR2 YYREEE (reference sequence). This chain's CDR3 is CVSSLEGGSGNTIYF. The CDR3 region has the DNA TGTGTCAGCAGCTTGGAAGGGGGCTCTGGAAACACCATATATTTT.

This chain connects TRBV5-1 to TRBJ2-7, with 7 bases matching TRBD1. CDR1 is SGHRS and CDR2 is YFSETQ in the germline V gene. V lost 2 bases to trimming and J lost 0 bases; unmatched junction nucleotides: 5. The CDR3 runs to 15 residues. The CDR3 sequence: CASSLPGQSSYEQYF. The CDR3 region has the DNA TGCGCCAGCAGCTTACCGGGACAGAGCTCCTACGAGCAGTACTTC.

The rearrangement uses TRBV5-8 and TRBJ2-1, with TRBD2 matching 14 bases. Germline V gene lookup returns CDR1 SGHTS and CDR2 YDEGEE. Trimming cost V 0 bases and J 1 base; bases outside gene matches: 6. The CDR3 covers 19 residues. DNA of the CDR3: TGTGCCAGCAGCTTGGAAGGGACTAGCGGGGGCTTTTCCTACAATGAGCAGTTCTTC. Protein product: CASSLEGTSGGFSYNEQFF.

This clone was observed a single time. The CDR3 DNA reads as TGCAGCGCAGAGACAGGAGCTAATGAAAAACTGTTTTTT. This codes for CSAETGANEKLFF. V gene TRBV29-1 combines with J gene TRBJ1-4; a possible D gene is TRBD1 (6 bases). Germline V gene lookup returns CDR1 SQVTM and CDR2 ANQGSEA. The CDR3 totals 13 residues. V was pared by 7 bases and J by 3 bases, with 12 bases between.

Written as DNA, the CDR3 is TGTGCCAGCACGCCGTCAACTAATGAAAAACTGTTTTTT. It translates to CASTPSTNEKLFF. J is TRBJ1-4 and V is TRBV7-9; D gene uncertain. Germline V gene data show CDR1 as SEHNR and CDR2 as FQNEAQ (reference sequence). Trimming shortened V by 7 bases and J by 0 bases, and 6 bases separated the two germline ends. This CDR3 spans 13 amino acids.

V is TRBV11-2 and J is TRBJ2-1; 9 bases fit TRBD1. In germline, CDR1 is SGHAT, CDR2 FQNNGV. The CDR3 spans 13 residues. V lost 2 bases, J lost 12 bases, and 5 bases stayed unmatched. CDR3 sequence reads: CASSLTGQGVQFF. CDR3 DNA sequence: TGTGCCAGCAGCTTAACGGGACAGGGAGTGCAGTTCTTC.

This clone has just one count. This specimen includes other DNA sequences encoding the same CDR3. V usage is TRBV7-2 and J usage is TRBJ1-5; the D gene is possibly TRBD1 (5 bases). The CDR3 consists of 13 residues. Germline V CDR1 and CDR2: SGHTA, FQGNSA. Trimming removed 2 bases at V and 4 bases at J, with 6 bases between. The CDR3 sequence: CASSLQGNQPQHF. The CDR3 DNA reads TGTGCCAGCAGCTTACAGGGTAATCAGCCCCAGCATTTT.

The J gene is TRBJ2-4, the V gene TRBV4-3; D might be TRBD2 (6 bases). Between the trimmed V and J ends, which lost 0 bases and 0 bases, there was a span of 12 bases. Germline assignment: CDR1 LGHNA and CDR2 YSLEER. The CDR3 length is 17 residues. In DNA form, the CDR3 reads TGCGCCAGCAGCCAAGATTTGTCGGGAGTAGCCAAAAACATTCAGTACTTC. This gives the protein CASSQDLSGVAKNIQYF.

The rearrangement uses TRBV30 and TRBJ2-3; TRBD2 agrees at 13 bases. The CDR3 totals 15 residues. Germline loops: CDR1 GTSNPN, CDR2 SVGIG (reference sequence). V lost 4 bases to trimming and J lost 3 bases; unmatched junction nucleotides: 4. This CDR3 reads CAWTKGLAGTDTQYF. The CDR3 coding sequence is TGTGCCTGGACCAAGGGACTAGCGGGGACAGATACGCAGTATTTT.